This is a list of T cell receptor beta chains from one sample in a study of CXCR3-negative and CXCR3-positive naive CD8 T cells. TCRdb reworked the 5' RACE reads into one entry per CDR3 protein, no DNA. The sample data list roughly 40,000 distinct CDR3 sequences. Sequenced material: naive CXCR3- CD8+ T cells from blood. The origin of the receptors is a human donor in good health. Some clones in this sample may be carry-over from other donors' samples. CDR3s include the opening cysteine and the closing phenylalanine or tryptophan.

J gene | V gene | CDR3 protein
TRBJ2-7 | TRBV20-1 | CSAKGQGLVVSYEQYF
TRBJ2-2 | TRBV7-2 | CASSETGYTGELFF
TRBJ1-1 | TRBV27 | CASSLEAGWDTEAFF
TRBJ2-1 | TRBV7-6 | CASSLWTSGAGEQFF
TRBJ2-7 | TRBV7-8 | CASSFSDEQYF
TRBJ1-1 | TRBV19 | CASSETMNTEAFF
TRBJ2-7 | TRBV14 | CASSLLVGGSYEQYF
TRBJ2-1 | TRBV20-1 | CSARFKGTYNEQFF
TRBJ1-5 | TRBV28 | CASTPDRGNNQPQHF
TRBJ2-7 | TRBV6-5 | CASSYSSGVVSYEQYF
TRBJ2-1 | TRBV5-1 | CASSLYRGLDEQFF
TRBJ2-7 | TRBV28 | CASSFTVPIDNYEQYF
TRBJ2-7 | TRBV4-1 | CASSQVLSGSSYEQYF
TRBJ2-1 | TRBV7-8 | CASSLMLGQGANEQFF
TRBJ2-4 | TRBV28 | CASSFPWGAKNIQYF
TRBJ1-1 | TRBV7-9 | CASKRANTEAFF
TRBJ2-1 | TRBV12-3/TRBV12-4 | CASSFFAAGGPSGDEQFF
TRBJ2-7 | TRBV12-3/TRBV12-4 | CASSMTGAYEQYF
TRBJ2-3 | TRBV6-5 | CASSYSGGESGGEGTDTQYF
TRBJ2-5 | TRBV28 | CASRSSVQETQYF
TRBJ2-3 | TRBV10-3 | CAGSERASTDTQYF
TRBJ2-7 | TRBV5-6 | CASSREAADEQYF
TRBJ1-3 | TRBV14 | CTSSQALDSGNTIYF
TRBJ2-3 | TRBV6-5 | CASSSSPGLENTDTQYF
TRBJ2-1 | TRBV7-9 | CASSLMGQRGDEQFF
TRBJ2-6 | TRBV27 | CASSFVPPGANVLTF
TRBJ2-2 | TRBV5-1 | CASSSTGAGELFF
TRBJ2-1 | TRBV29-1 | CSVDTGGAYNEQFF
TRBJ2-7 | TRBV6-2/TRBV6-3 | CASSFLRQGPYEQYF
TRBJ2-5 | TRBV9 | CASSEEGVGETQYF
TRBJ1-1 | TRBV6-2/TRBV6-3 | CASSYSYGTEAFF
TRBJ2-7 | TRBV7-9 | CASSPPTDRTYEQYF
TRBJ1-1 | TRBV27 | CASSSASLGPRNTEAFF
TRBJ2-7 | TRBV11-3 | CASRGRGEQYF
TRBJ1-5 | TRBV4-1 | CASSQGIVGNQPQHF
TRBJ1-6 | TRBV4-2 | CASSQNDSPLHF